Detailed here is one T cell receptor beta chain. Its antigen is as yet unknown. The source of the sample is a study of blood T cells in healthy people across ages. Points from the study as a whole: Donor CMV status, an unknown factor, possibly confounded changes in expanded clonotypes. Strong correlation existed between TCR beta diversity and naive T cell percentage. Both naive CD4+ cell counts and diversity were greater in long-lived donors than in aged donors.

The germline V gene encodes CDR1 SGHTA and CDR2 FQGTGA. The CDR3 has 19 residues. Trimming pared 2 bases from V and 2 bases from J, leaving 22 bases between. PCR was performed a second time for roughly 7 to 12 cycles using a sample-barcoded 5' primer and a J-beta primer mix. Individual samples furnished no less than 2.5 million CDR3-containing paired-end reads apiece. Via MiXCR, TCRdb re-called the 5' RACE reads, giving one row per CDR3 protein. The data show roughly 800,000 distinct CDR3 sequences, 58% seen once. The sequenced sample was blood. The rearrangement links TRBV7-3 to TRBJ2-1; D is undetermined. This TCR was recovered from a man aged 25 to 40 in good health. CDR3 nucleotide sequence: TGTGCCAGCAGCTTAGTAGATCGGCCAGACATAGGCCCCTACAATGAGCAGTTCTTC. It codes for CASSLVDRPDIGPYNEQFF. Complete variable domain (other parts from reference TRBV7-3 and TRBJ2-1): GAGVSQTPSNKVTEKGKYVELRCDPISGHTALYWYRQSLGQGPEFLIYFQGTGAADDSGLPNDRFFAVRPEGSVSTLKIQRTERGDSAVYLCASSLVDRPDIGPYNEQFFGPGTRLTVL.